The rows below give T cell receptor beta chains drawn from one sample of a study of T cell responses to AZD1222 COVID-19 vaccine. TCRdb keeps only in-frame clones here, not all; method: immunoSEQ multiplex PCR. The data show under 110,000 clones, roughly 91% seen once. The specimen comprised peripheral blood, sampled 28 days after the second AZD1222 dose. The source is an adult who received the AZD1222 COVID-19 vaccine. Both conserved end residues are part of each CDR3. Fields, in order: CDR3 length, J gene, V gene, CDR3 protein.

len: 15
j_gene: TRBJ1-3
v_gene: TRBV6-5
CDR3aa: CASSNTGVGGNTIYF

len: 14
j_gene: TRBJ2-5
v_gene: TRBV5-4
CDR3aa: CASSLGVGAETQYF

len: 16
j_gene: TRBJ1-5
v_gene: TRBV19
CDR3aa: CASSIPGRDSNQPQHF

len: 18
j_gene: TRBJ2-3
v_gene: TRBV6-2/TRBV6-3
CDR3aa: CASSKTRTSGGRTDTQYF

len: 14
j_gene: TRBJ2-7
v_gene: TRBV9
CDR3aa: CASSGRGQPLRQYF

len: 15
j_gene: TRBJ1-2
v_gene: TRBV6-5
CDR3aa: CASSYDRDRGFGYTF

len: 14
j_gene: TRBJ1-1
v_gene: TRBV29-1
CDR3aa: CSVVLGGRGTEAFF

len: 15
j_gene: TRBJ2-2
v_gene: TRBV19
CDR3aa: CASSIGWANTGELFF

len: 17
j_gene: TRBJ2-3
v_gene: TRBV2
CDR3aa: CASFGVSGGAGTDTQYF

len: 13
j_gene: TRBJ2-3
v_gene: TRBV7-2
CDR3aa: CASSLMVDRSFYF

len: 14
j_gene: TRBJ1-1
v_gene: TRBV19
CDR3aa: CASSGRVGNTEAFF

len: 14
j_gene: TRBJ1-1
v_gene: TRBV10-1
CDR3aa: CASIAPGRVNEAFF

len: 13
j_gene: TRBJ1-6
v_gene: TRBV21-1
CDR3aa: CASSEDRASPLHF

len: 12
j_gene: TRBJ1-5
v_gene: TRBV18
CDR3aa: CASSREGLPQHF

len: 15
j_gene: TRBJ2-7
v_gene: TRBV24-1
CDR3aa: CATSALRQGSYEQYF

len: 13
j_gene: TRBJ2-7
v_gene: TRBV7-9
CDR3aa: CASSPPSTYEQYF

len: 14
j_gene: TRBJ2-7
v_gene: TRBV11-2
CDR3aa: CASSLAGLGDEQYF

len: 12
j_gene: TRBJ1-2
v_gene: TRBV24-1
CDR3aa: CATSSANYGYTF

len: 12
j_gene: TRBJ2-5
v_gene: TRBV5-3
CDR3aa: CARSGGLETQYF

len: 12
j_gene: TRBJ1-5
v_gene: TRBV5-8
CDR3aa: CASSLARGPQHF

len: 13
j_gene: TRBJ1-4
v_gene: TRBV5-4
CDR3aa: CASRPGIDEKLFF

len: 15
j_gene: TRBJ1-2
v_gene: TRBV11-2
CDR3aa: CASSLGGQGTGGYTF

len: 13
j_gene: TRBJ2-7
v_gene: TRBV12-3/TRBV12-4
CDR3aa: CASRGTLRYEQYF

len: 14
j_gene: TRBJ1-4
v_gene: TRBV7-2
CDR3aa: CASSGREPNEKLFF

len: 15
j_gene: TRBJ2-2
v_gene: TRBV15
CDR3aa: CATSRELVNTGELFF

len: 16
j_gene: TRBJ1-2
v_gene: TRBV5-6
CDR3aa: CASSLAFGQGIYGYTF

len: 16
j_gene: TRBJ2-2
v_gene: TRBV7-8
CDR3aa: CASSLAPGQNTGELFF

len: 17
j_gene: TRBJ1-2
v_gene: TRBV5-1
CDR3aa: CASSSDGQSSRYYGYTF

len: 14
j_gene: TRBJ2-5
v_gene: TRBV3-1/TRBV3-2
CDR3aa: CASSQRPGEETQYF

len: 18
j_gene: TRBJ2-2
v_gene: TRBV5-6
CDR3aa: CASSGGTSGVRDSGELFF

len: 14
j_gene: TRBJ1-1
v_gene: TRBV6-1
CDR3aa: CASSERWEGTEAFF

len: 15
j_gene: TRBJ2-1
v_gene: TRBV9
CDR3aa: CASSVTSGGRNEQFF

len: 17
j_gene: TRBJ2-7
v_gene: TRBV3-1/TRBV3-2
CDR3aa: CASSRLGGSGQGHEQYF

len: 15
j_gene: TRBJ2-7
v_gene: TRBV18
CDR3aa: CASSPQLDTRREQYF

len: 14
j_gene: TRBJ1-2
v_gene: TRBV27
CDR3aa: CASSFDRGEGGYTF

len: 10
j_gene: TRBJ1-1
v_gene: TRBV20-1
CDR3aa: CSAGGPWAFF

len: 18
j_gene: TRBJ2-6
v_gene: TRBV18
CDR3aa: CASPNPRQGNSGANVLTF

len: 15
j_gene: TRBJ1-5
v_gene: TRBV7-3
CDR3aa: CASIGSSRCNQPQHF

len: 13
j_gene: TRBJ2-5
v_gene: TRBV10-3
CDR3aa: CATLAGVQETQYF

len: 13
j_gene: TRBJ2-7
v_gene: TRBV27
CDR3aa: CASSLGRVYEQYF

len: 14
j_gene: TRBJ2-7
v_gene: TRBV7-2
CDR3aa: CASSLVSGGYEQYF

len: 12
j_gene: TRBJ2-1
v_gene: TRBV12-3/TRBV12-4
CDR3aa: CASSLAFNEQFF

len: 13
j_gene: TRBJ1-2
v_gene: TRBV6-5
CDR3aa: CASRRQGNYGYTF

len: 16
j_gene: TRBJ2-2
v_gene: TRBV3-1/TRBV3-2
CDR3aa: CASTQTSGDFTGELFF

len: 12
j_gene: TRBJ2-5
v_gene: TRBV6-5
CDR3aa: CAIQGNQETQYF

len: 16
j_gene: TRBJ1-5
v_gene: TRBV7-6
CDR3aa: CASSSLEPGGNQPQHF